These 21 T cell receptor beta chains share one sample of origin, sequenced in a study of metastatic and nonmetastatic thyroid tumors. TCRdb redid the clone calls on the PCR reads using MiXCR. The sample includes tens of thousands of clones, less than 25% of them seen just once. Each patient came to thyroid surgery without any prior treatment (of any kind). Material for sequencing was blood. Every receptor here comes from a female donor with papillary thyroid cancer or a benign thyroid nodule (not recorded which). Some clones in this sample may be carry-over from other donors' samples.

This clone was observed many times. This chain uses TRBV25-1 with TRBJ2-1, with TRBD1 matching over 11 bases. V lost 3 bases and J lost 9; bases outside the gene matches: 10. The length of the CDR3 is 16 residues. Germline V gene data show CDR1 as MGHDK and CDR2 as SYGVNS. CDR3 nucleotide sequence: TGTGCCAGCAGTGACCTCGGACAGGGGGCGCAGAGTGAGCAGTTCTTC. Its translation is CASSDLGQGAQSEQFF.

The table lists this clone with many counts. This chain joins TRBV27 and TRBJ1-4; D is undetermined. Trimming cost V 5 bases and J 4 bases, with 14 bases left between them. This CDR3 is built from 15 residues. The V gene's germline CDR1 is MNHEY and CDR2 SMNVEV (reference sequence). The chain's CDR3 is CASSRSGVLNEKLFF. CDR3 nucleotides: TGTGCCAGCAGTCGGAGCGGGGTCCTTAATGAAAAACTGTTTTTT.

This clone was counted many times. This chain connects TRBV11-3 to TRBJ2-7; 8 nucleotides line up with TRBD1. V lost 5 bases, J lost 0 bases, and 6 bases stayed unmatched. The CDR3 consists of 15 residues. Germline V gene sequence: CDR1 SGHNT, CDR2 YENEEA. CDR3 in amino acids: CASSPYGTGSYEQYF. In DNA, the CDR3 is TGTGCCAGCAGCCCCTATGGGACAGGCTCCTACGAGCAGTACTTC. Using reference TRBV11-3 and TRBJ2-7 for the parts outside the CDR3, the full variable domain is EAGVVQSPRYKIIEKKQPVAFWCNPISGHNTLYWYLQNLGQGPELLIRYENEEAVDDSQLPKDRFSAERLKGVDSTLKIQPAELGDSAVYLCASSPYGTGSYEQYFGPGTRLTVT.

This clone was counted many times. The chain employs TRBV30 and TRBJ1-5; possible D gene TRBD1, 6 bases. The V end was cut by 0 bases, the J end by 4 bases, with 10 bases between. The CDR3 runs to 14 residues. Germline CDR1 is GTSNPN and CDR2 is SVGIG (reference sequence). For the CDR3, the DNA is TGTGCCTGGAGTGTCGGGACACGTAATCAGCCCCAGCATTTT. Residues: CAWSVGTRNQPQHF.

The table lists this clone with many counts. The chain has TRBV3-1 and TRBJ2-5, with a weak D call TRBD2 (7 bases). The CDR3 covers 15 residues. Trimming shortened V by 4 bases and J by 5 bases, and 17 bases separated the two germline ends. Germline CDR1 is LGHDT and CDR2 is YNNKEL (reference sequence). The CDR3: CASSLRGGTGETQYF. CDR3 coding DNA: TGTGCCAGCAGCCTCAGGGGAGGGACTGGGGAGACCCAGTACTTC.

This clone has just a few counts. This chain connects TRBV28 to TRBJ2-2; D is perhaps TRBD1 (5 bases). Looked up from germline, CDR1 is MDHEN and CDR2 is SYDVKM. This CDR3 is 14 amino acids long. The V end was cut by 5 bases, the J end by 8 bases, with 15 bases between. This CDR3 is CASSAPERTGELFF. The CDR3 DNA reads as TGTGCCAGCAGTGCCCCAGAAAGGACAGGGGAGCTGTTTTTT.

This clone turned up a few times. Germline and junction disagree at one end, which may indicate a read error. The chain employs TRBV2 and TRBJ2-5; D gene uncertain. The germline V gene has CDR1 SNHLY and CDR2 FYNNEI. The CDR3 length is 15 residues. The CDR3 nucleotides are TGTGCCAGCACCCCCGTGAGGAAGACCCAAGATACCCAGTACTTC. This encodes CASTPVRKTQDTQYF.

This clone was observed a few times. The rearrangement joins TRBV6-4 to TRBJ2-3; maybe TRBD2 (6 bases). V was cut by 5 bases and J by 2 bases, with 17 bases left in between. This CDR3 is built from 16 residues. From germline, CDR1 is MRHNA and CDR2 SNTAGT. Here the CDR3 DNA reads TGTGCCAGCAGTTCCTCTAGCGTGACTGTCACAGATACGCAGTATTTT. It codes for CASSSSSVTVTDTQYF.

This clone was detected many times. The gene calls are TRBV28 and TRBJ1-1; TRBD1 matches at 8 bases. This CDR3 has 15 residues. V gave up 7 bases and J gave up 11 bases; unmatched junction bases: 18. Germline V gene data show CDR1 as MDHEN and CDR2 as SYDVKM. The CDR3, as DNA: TGTGCCAGCACACTGGGGCTTAACAGGGGGGACCGGGCTTTCTTT. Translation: CASTLGLNRGDRAFF.

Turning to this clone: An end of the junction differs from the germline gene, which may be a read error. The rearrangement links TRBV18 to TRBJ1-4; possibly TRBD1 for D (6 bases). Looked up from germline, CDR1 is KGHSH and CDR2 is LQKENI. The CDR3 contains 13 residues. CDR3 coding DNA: TGTGCCGGCTCACGGGTGCAGGGGGAAAAACTGTTTTTT. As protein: CAGSRVQGEKLFF.

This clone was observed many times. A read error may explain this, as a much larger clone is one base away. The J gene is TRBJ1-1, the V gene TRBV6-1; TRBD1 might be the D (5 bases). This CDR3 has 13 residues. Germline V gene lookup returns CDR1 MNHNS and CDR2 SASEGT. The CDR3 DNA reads TGTGACAGCAGTACCAGGGCTAGAACTGAAGCTTTCTTT. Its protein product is CDSSTRARTEAFF.

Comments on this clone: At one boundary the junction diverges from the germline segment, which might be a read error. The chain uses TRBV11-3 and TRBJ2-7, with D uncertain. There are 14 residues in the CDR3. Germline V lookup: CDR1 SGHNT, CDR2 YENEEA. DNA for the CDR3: TGTGCCAGCATCTTAGTAGCAGTGTCCTACGAGCAGTACTTC. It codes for CASILVAVSYEQYF.

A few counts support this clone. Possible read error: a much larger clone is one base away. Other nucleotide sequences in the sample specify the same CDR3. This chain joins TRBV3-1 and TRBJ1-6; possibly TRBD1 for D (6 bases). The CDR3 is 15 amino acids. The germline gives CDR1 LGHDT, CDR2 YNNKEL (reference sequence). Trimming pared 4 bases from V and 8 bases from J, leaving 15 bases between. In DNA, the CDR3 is TGTGCCAGCAGCCTGTACAGGGCAAGTGATTCACCCCTCCACTTT. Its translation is CASSLYRASDSPLHF. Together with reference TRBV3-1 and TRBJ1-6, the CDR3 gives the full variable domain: DTAVSQTPKYLVTQMGNDKSIKCEQNLGHDTMYWYKQDSKKFLKIMFSYNNKELIINETVPNRFSPKSPDKAHLNLHINSLELGDSAVYFCASSLYRASDSPLHFGNGTRLTVT.

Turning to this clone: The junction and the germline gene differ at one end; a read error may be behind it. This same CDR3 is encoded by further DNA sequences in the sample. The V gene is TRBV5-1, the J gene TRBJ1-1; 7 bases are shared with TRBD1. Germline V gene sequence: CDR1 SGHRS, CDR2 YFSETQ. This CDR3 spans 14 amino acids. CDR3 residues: CASSPRTGETEAFF. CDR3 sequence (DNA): TGTGCCAGCAGCCCTCGGACAGGTGAAACTGAAGCTTTCTTT.

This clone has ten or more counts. The CDR3 loop is CASSLGFAGEVYEQYF. In DNA form, the CDR3 reads TGCGCCAGCAGCTTGGGGTTTGCGGGAGAGGTCTACGAGCAGTACTTC. The V gene is TRBV5-1, the J gene TRBJ2-7; 7 bases fit TRBD2. This CDR3 contains 16 residues. The ends lost 0 bases at V and 3 bases at J; junction bases unmatched: 9. CDR1 SGHRS and CDR2 YFSETQ come from the germline V gene.

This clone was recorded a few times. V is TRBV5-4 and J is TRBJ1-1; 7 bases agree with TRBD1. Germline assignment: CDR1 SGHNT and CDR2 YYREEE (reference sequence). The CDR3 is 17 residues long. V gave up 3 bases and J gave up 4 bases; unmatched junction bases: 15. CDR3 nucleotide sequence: TGTGCCAGCAGCTCCCGGGGACAGAGCCACCTTCCCACTGAAGCTTTCTTT. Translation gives CASSSRGQSHLPTEAFF.

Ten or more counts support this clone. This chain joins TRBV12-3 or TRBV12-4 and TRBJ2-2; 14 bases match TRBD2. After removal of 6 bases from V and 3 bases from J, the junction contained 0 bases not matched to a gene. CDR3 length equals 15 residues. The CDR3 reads CASRTSGRDTGELFF. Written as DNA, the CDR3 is TGTGCCAGCAGGACTAGCGGGAGGGACACCGGGGAGCTGTTTTTT.

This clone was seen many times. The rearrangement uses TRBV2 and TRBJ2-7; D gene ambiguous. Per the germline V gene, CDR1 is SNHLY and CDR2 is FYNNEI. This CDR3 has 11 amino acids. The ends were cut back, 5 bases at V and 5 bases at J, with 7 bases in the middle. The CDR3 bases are TGTGCCAGCAGTTTGTCGAACGAGCAGTACTTC. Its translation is CASSLSNEQYF.

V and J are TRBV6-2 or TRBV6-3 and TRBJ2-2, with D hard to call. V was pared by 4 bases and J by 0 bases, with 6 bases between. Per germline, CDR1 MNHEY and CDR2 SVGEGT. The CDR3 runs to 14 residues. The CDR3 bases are TGTGCCAGCAGTTTGTCCTCGAACACCGGGGAGCTGTTTTTT. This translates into CASSLSSNTGELFF.

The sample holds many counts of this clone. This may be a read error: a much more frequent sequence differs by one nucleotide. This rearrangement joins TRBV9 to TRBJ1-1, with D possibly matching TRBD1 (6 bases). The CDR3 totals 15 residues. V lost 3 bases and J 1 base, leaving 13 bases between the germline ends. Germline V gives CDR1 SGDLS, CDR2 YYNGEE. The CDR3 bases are TGTGCCAGCAGCGCAGGGGACGTGGGGAACACTGAAGCTTTCTTT. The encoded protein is CASSAGDVGNTEAFF.

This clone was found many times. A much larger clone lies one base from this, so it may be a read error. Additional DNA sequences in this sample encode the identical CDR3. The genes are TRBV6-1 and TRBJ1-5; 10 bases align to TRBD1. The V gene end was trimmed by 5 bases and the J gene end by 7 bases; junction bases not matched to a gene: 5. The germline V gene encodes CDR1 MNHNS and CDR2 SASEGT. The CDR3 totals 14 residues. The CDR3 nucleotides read TGTGCCAGCAGTCGACAGGGGGCCAACCAGCCCCAGCATTTT. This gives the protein CASSRQGANQPQHF.